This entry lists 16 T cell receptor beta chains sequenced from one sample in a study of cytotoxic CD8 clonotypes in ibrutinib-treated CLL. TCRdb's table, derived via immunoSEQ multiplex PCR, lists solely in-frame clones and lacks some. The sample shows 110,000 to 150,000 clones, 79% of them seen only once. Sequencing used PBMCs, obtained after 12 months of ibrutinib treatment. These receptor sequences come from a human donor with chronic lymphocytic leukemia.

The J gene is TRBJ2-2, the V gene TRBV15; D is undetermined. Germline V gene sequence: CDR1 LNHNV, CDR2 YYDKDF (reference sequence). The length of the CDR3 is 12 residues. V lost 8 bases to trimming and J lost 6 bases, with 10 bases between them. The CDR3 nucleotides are TGTGCCACCGGGATCATGGCCGGGGAGCTGTTTTTT. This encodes CATGIMAGELFF.

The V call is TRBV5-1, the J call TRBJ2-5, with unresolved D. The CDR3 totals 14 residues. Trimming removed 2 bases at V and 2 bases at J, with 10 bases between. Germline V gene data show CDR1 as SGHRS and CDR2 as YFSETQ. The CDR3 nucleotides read TGCGCCAGCAGCTTAATCCCCAATCAAGAGACCCAGTACTTC. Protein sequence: CASSLIPNQETQYF.

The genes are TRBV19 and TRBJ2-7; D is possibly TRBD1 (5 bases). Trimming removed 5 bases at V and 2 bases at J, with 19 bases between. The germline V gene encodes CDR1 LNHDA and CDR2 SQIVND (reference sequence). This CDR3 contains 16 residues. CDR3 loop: CASSPRTHQNPYEQYF. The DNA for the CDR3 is TGTGCCAGTAGTCCTCGGACACATCAGAATCCCTACGAGCAGTACTTC.

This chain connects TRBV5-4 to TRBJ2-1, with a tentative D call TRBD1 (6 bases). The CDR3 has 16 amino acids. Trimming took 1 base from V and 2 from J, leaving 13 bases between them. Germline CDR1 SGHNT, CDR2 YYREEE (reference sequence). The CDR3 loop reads CASSLFSGQTYNEQFF. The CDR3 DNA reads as TGTGCCAGCAGCTTGTTTTCGGGACAAACCTACAATGAGCAGTTCTTC.

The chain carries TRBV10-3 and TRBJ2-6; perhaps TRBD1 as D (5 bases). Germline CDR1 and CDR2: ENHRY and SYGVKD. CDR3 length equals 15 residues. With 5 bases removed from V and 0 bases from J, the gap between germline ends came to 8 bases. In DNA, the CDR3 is TGTGCCATCAGTACAGGACGCTCTGGGGCCAACGTCCTGACTTTC. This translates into CAISTGRSGANVLTF.

CDR3 loop: CASSWTSGRANNEQFF. Here the CDR3 DNA reads TGTGCCAGCAGTTGGACTAGCGGGAGGGCCAACAATGAGCAGTTCTTC. The genes are TRBV6-5 and TRBJ2-1, with 15 bases matching TRBD2. Germline V gene data show CDR1 as MNHEY and CDR2 as SVGAGI. There are 16 residues in the CDR3. Trimming at V came to 4 bases and at J to 5 bases, leaving 3 bases not matched to a gene.

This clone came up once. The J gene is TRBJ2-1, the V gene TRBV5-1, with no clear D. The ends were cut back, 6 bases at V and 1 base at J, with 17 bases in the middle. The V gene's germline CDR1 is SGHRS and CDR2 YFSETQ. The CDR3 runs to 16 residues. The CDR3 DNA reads TGCGCCAGCAACTCTTGGGGATGGCCGTCCTACAATGAGCAGTTCTTC. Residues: CASNSWGWPSYNEQFF.

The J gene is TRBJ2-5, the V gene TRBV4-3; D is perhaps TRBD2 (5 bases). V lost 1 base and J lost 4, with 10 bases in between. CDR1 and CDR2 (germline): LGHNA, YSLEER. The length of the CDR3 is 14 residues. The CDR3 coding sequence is TGCGCCAGCAGCCAAGTGTATCGGGGAGAGACCCAGTACTTC. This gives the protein CASSQVYRGETQYF.

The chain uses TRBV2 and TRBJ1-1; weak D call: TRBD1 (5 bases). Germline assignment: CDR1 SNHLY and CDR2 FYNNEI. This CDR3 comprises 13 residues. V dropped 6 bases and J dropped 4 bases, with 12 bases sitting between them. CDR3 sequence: CASSQVGGTEAFF. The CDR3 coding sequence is TGTGCCAGCAGCCAGGTGGGGGGCACTGAAGCTTTCTTT.

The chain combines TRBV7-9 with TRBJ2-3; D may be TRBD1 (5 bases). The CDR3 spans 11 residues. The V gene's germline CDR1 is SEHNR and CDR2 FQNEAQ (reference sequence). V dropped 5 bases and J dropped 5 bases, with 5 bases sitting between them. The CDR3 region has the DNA TGTGCCAGCAGCAGGGGAGATACGCAGTATTTT. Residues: CASSRGDTQYF.

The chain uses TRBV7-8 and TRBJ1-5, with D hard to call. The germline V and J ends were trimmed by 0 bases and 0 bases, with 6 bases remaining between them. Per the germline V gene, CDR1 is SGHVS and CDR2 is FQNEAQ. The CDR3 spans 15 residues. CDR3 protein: CASSLAGNSNQPQHF. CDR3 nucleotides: TGTGCCAGCAGCTTAGCCGGGAATAGCAATCAGCCCCAGCATTTT.

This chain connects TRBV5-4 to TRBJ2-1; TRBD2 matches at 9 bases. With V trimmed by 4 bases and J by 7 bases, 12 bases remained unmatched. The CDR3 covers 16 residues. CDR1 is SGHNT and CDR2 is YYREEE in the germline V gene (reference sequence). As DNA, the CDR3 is TGTGCCAGCAGCCGTTCCACGCTAGCGGGAAAAAATGAGCAGTTCTTC. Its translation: CASSRSTLAGKNEQFF.

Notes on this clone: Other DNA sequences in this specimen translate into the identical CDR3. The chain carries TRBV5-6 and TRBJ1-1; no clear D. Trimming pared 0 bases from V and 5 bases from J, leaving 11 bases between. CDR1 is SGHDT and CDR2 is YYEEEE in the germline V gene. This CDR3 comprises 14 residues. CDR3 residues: CASSLVPTGTEAFF. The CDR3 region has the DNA TGTGCCAGCAGCTTGGTTCCGACGGGGACTGAAGCTTTCTTT.

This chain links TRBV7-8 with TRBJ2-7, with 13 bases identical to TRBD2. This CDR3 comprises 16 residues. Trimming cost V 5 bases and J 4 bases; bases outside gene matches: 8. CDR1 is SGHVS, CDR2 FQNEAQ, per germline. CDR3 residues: CASSPPGLAGAYEQYF. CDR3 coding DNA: TGTGCCAGCAGCCCTCCCGGACTAGCGGGAGCGTACGAGCAGTACTTC.

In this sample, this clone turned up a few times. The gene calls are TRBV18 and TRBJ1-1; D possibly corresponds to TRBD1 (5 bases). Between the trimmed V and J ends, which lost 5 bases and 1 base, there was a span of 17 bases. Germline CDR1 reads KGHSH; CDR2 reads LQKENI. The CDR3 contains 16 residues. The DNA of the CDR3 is TGTGCCAGCTCAATAAACGGGGGAAGATCGAACACTGAAGCTTTCTTT. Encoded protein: CASSINGGRSNTEAFF. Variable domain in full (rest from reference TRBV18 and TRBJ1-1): NAGVMQNPRHLVRRRGQEARLRCSPMKGHSHVYWYRQLPEEGLKFMVYLQKENIIDESGMPKERFSAEFPKEGPSILRIQQVVRGDSAAYFCASSINGGRSNTEAFFGQGTRLTVV.

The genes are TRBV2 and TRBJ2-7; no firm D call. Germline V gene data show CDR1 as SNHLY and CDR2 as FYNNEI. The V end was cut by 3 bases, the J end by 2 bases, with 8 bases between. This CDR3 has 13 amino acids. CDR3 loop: CASSEGRAYEQYF. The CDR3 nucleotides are TGTGCCAGCAGTGAGGGTAGGGCCTACGAGCAGTACTTC.